A single sample gave rise to the 24 T cell receptor beta chains below, sequenced in a study of blood T cell repertoires in COVID-19. Measured with immunoSEQ multiplex PCR; TCRdb has only the in-frame clones, and not every one. There are fewer than 200,000 clones in the sample; approximately 85% occur only once, and about 7.8% lies in the top ten. The sequencing sample was made of peripheral blood. The receptors shown here come from a woman aged 55-75 years with COVID-19, enrolled during active disease.

The chain joins TRBV19 to TRBJ1-4; D gene unclear. Germline V gene sequence: CDR1 LNHDA, CDR2 SQIVND (reference sequence). Trimming left V 6 bases short and J 0 bases short, with 11 bases between. The CDR3 covers 15 residues. CDR3 residues: CASRTYRATNEKLFF. In nucleotides, the CDR3 is TGTGCCAGTAGGACCTACAGAGCAACTAATGAAAAACTGTTTTTT.

This chain joins TRBV2 and TRBJ1-1, with 9 bases identical to TRBD1. CDR3 length: 16 residues. CDR1 and CDR2 from the germline V gene are SNHLY and FYNNEI. V lost 6 bases to trimming and J lost 5 bases; unmatched junction nucleotides: 13. The DNA for the CDR3 is TGTGCCAGCAGAGGGACAGGGAAGGGCCCTTGGACTGAAGCTTTCTTT. It is translated as CASRGTGKGPWTEAFF.

V and J are TRBV5-6 and TRBJ2-7; 7 bases agree with TRBD1. The CDR3 runs 13 residues. Per the germline V gene, CDR1 is SGHDT and CDR2 is YYEEEE. The V and J ends lost 3 bases and 3 bases, in that order; junction bases with no gene match: 3. The CDR3: CASSSGTDYEQYV. The CDR3 DNA is TGTGCCAGCAGCTCCGGGACAGACTACGAGCAGTACGTC.

This chain connects TRBV4-3 to TRBJ1-2, with 8 bases fitting TRBD1. Germline CDR1 reads LGHNA; CDR2 reads YSLEER. The trim removed 1 base at V and 7 bases at J, leaving 14 bases unmatched. CDR3 length: 17 residues. The CDR3 DNA follows: TGCGCCAGCAGCCAAGCCCTCACCCAGACAGGGGTGGGTGGCTACACCTTC. As protein: CASSQALTQTGVGGYTF.

The chain has TRBV6-6 and TRBJ1-2; 8 bases align to TRBD1. The CDR3 consists of 13 residues. V was pared by 6 bases and J by 8 bases, with 8 bases of the junction left unmatched. In germline, CDR1 is MNHNY, CDR2 SVGAGI (reference sequence). The CDR3, as DNA: TGTGCCAGCAGCCTCGGACAGGGAGAAGGCTACACCTTC. This codes for CASSLGQGEGYTF.

This clone appeared once. The chain links TRBV7-2 to TRBJ1-5; D not certain. There are 16 residues in the CDR3. Germline lookup yields CDR1 SGHTA and CDR2 FQGNSA. Trimming shortened V by 5 bases and J by 2 bases, and 16 bases separated the two germline ends. CDR3 protein: CASSDGGLSGNQPQHF. The CDR3 nucleotides read TGTGCCAGCAGCGACGGAGGACTTTCGGGCAATCAGCCCCAGCATTTT.

This chain links TRBV19 with TRBJ2-3; maybe TRBD2 (6 bases). The germline gives CDR1 LNHDA, CDR2 SQIVND (reference sequence). CDR3 size: 15 residues. V dropped 5 bases and J dropped 5 bases, with 17 bases sitting between them. CDR3 sequence: CASSAPRGAGDTQYF. The CDR3, as DNA: TGTGCCAGTAGTGCCCCGCGCGGGGCAGGAGATACGCAGTATTTT.

This sequence joins TRBV28 and TRBJ1-5, with TRBD1 as a possible D gene (6 bases). Trimming took off 5 bases at V and 6 bases at J, with 17 bases between the two ends. Germline V lookup: CDR1 MDHEN, CDR2 SYDVKM. The CDR3 contains 15 residues. CDR3 DNA sequence: TGTGCCAGCAGTCAGTCACAGGGAATCTTTCAGCCCCAGCATTTT. The encoded protein is CASSQSQGIFQPQHF.

This clone was counted at least ten times. The V gene is TRBV2, the J gene TRBJ2-1; TRBD2 matches 9 bases. V dropped 7 bases and J dropped 4; count of bases not matched to a gene: 5. Looked up from germline, CDR1 is SNHLY and CDR2 is FYNNEI. The length of the CDR3 is 14 residues. CDR3 region: CASTPGLAYNEQFF. CDR3 nucleotides: TGTGCCAGCACCCCGGGACTAGCATACAATGAGCAGTTCTTC.

The chain joins TRBV7-2 to TRBJ1-5; D perhaps matches TRBD1 (6 bases). Trimming stripped 3 bases from V and 12 bases from J, with 21 bases between. This CDR3 region has 15 residues. CDR1 and CDR2 (germline): SGHTA, FQGNSA. The CDR3 reads CASSFNRDSNQGQHF. CDR3 in DNA: TGTGCCAGCAGCTTCAACAGGGATTCCAATCAGGGCCAGCATTTT.

V gene TRBV10-3 combines with J gene TRBJ1-5, with D maybe TRBD1 (5 bases). The CDR3 has 13 residues. Germline CDR1 and CDR2: ENHRY and SYGVKD. The V end lost 5 bases, the J end lost 6 bases, and 11 bases lay between the germline ends. The CDR3 protein is CAISRDLTQPQHF. CDR3 DNA: TGTGCCATCAGTCGGGACTTAACTCAGCCCCAGCATTTT.

Here the CDR3 reads CASSEGRDGDTQYF. The CDR3 DNA is TGCGCCAGCAGTGAGGGCAGGGATGGAGATACGCAGTATTTT. The J gene is TRBJ2-3, the V gene TRBV10-1; possible D gene TRBD1, 5 bases. The CDR3 is 14 amino acids. From germline, CDR1 is WNHNN and CDR2 SYGVQD (reference sequence). V lost 2 bases and J 5 bases, leaving 11 bases between the germline ends.

The chain carries TRBV7-8 and TRBJ2-1; D is possibly TRBD1 (6 bases). With 3 bases removed from V and 9 bases from J, the gap between germline ends came to 15 bases. The CDR3 loop spans 14 amino acids. CDR1 and CDR2 from the germline V gene are SGHVS and FQNEAQ. The CDR3 loop is CASSLAGTSGEQFF. CDR3 DNA sequence: TGTGCCAGCAGCTTGGCCGGGACATCGGGTGAGCAGTTCTTC.

This clone was detected a few times. The chain carries TRBV25-1 and TRBJ2-7, with a tentative D call TRBD1 (6 bases). In germline, CDR1 is MGHDK, CDR2 SYGVNS. V was trimmed by 4 bases and J by 5 bases, leaving 21 bases between them. This CDR3 has 16 residues. This CDR3 reads CASSGRLRGQAHEQYF. In DNA, the CDR3 is TGTGCCAGCAGTGGCCGTCTCAGGGGCCAAGCCCACGAGCAGTACTTC.

V usage is TRBV3-1 (or the pseudogene TRBV3-2) and J usage is TRBJ1-2; 8 nucleotides line up with TRBD1. This CDR3 comprises 14 residues. From germline, CDR1 is LGHDT and CDR2 YNNKEL (reference sequence). Losses at the gene ends were 3 bases for V and 8 bases for J; bases not matched to a gene: 8. CDR3 loop: CASSQGQDGVGYTF. In DNA form, the CDR3 reads TGTGCCAGCAGCCAGGGACAGGACGGAGTAGGCTACACCTTC.

J is TRBJ2-5 and V is TRBV21-1; the table names TRBD1, a call not compared with the DNA. TRBV21-1 is tagged as a pseudogene. The length of the CDR3 is 16 residues. Written as DNA, the CDR3 is TGTGCCAGCAGCAAAGTAAGGGGGCAGGGACAAGAGACCCAGTACTTC. Translation gives CASSKVRGQGQETQYF.

This chain joins TRBV10-3 and TRBJ2-3; TRBD2 matches 10 bases. The CDR3 sequence is 16 residues long. V gave up 0 bases and J gave up 6 bases; unmatched junction bases: 6. The germline V gene encodes CDR1 ENHRY and CDR2 SYGVKD. CDR3 sequence: CAISESGAGGPDTQYF. The CDR3 nucleotides are TGTGCCATCAGTGAGTCGGGAGCGGGGGGGCCGGATACGCAGTATTTT.

This clone was seen a single time. The chain recombines TRBV6-1 with TRBJ1-6, with D maybe TRBD1 (6 bases). The CDR3 contains 15 residues. Trimming removed 2 bases from V and 5 bases from J, with 10 bases in between. CDR1 MNHNS and CDR2 SASEGT come from the germline V gene. The chain's CDR3 is CASSELAGDNSPLHF. The DNA of the CDR3 is TGTGCCAGCAGTGAATTGGCAGGGGATAATTCACCCCTCCACTTT.

The rearrangement links TRBV9 to TRBJ1-2, with 8 bases lining up with TRBD1. The CDR3 covers 14 residues. J gave up 4 bases and V 5 bases, and 7 bases lay outside the gene matches. The germline V gene has CDR1 SGDLS and CDR2 YYNGEE. CDR3 DNA sequence: TGTGCCAGCAGGGACAGGGACCTAAGCTATGGCTACACCTTC. This translates into CASRDRDLSYGYTF.

This clone appeared a few times. The rearrangement uses TRBV27 and TRBJ1-6, with 8 bases lining up with TRBD1. The junction had 15 bases not matched to a gene; V was cut back by 5 bases and J by 9 bases. The CDR3 covers 17 residues. CDR1 MNHEY and CDR2 SMNVEV come from the germline V gene (reference sequence). As DNA, the CDR3 is TGTGCCAGCAGTCCGTCAGGGGGCGCAGGCGTAGTTTCACCCCTCCACTTT. Amino acid sequence: CASSPSGGAGVVSPLHF.

The rearrangement uses TRBV7-2 and TRBJ2-7, with TRBD2 matching 7 bases. The CDR3 length is 13 residues. The germline CDR1 and CDR2 sequences are SGHTA and FQGNSA. J gave up 3 bases and V 5 bases, and 4 bases lay outside the gene matches. Here the CDR3 reads CASSPGDYYEQYV. CDR3 in DNA: TGTGCCAGCAGCCCCGGGGACTACTACGAGCAGTACGTC.

V usage is TRBV19 and J usage is TRBJ2-2, with D possibly being TRBD1 (6 bases). V was pared by 3 bases and J by 6 bases, with 17 bases between. This CDR3 is built from 16 residues. From germline, CDR1 is LNHDA and CDR2 SQIVND (reference sequence). This chain's CDR3 is CASSMLGRGRAGELFF. CDR3 in DNA: TGTGCCAGTAGTATGTTGGGCAGGGGTAGGGCCGGGGAGCTGTTTTTT.

Only a few counts were recorded for this clone. V usage is TRBV7-9 and J usage is TRBJ1-1, with D possibly TRBD1 on 6 matching bases. The germline V and J ends were trimmed by 0 bases and 0 bases, with 11 bases remaining between them. Per the germline V gene, CDR1 is SEHNR and CDR2 is FQNEAQ (reference sequence). CDR3 length: 16 residues. The CDR3 loop is CASSLATGLMNTEAFF. The CDR3 bases are TGTGCCAGCAGCTTAGCGACAGGCCTAATGAACACTGAAGCTTTCTTT.

This clone occurred once. This chain links TRBV19 with TRBJ2-6; D not resolved. Trimming took 4 bases from V and 0 from J, leaving 10 bases between them. The V gene's germline CDR1 is LNHDA and CDR2 SQIVND (reference sequence). The CDR3 extends over 16 amino acids. The CDR3 DNA reads as TGTGCCAGTAGTACCTCCCTGAGCTCTGGGGCCAACGTCCTGACTTTC. Protein: CASSTSLSSGANVLTF.